Below are 13 T cell receptor beta chains sequenced from a single sample in a study of ipilimumab plus nivolumab after autologous stem cell transplantation. Libraries were prepared by immunoSEQ multiplex PCR; TCRdb keeps only in-frame clonotypes and omits some of them. Of roughly 20,000 clones in the sample, 77% are singletons; the top ten hold roughly 20%. The sequencing used PBMCs, collected in a trial of ipilimumab plus nivolumab as post-transplant consolidation. The receptor set was obtained from a male donor with diffuse large B-cell lymphoma.

The chain couples TRBV2 to TRBJ1-4; the D is unclear. Trimming stripped 7 bases from V and 3 bases from J, with 9 bases between. The CDR3 contains 13 residues. Germline loops: CDR1 SNHLY, CDR2 FYNNEI. The CDR3 here is CASNYSPNEKLFF. The CDR3, as DNA: TGTGCCAGCAATTACAGCCCTAATGAAAAACTGTTTTTT.

This clone was recorded many times. The rearrangement joins TRBV11-2 to TRBJ2-7; perhaps D is TRBD1 or TRBD2 (5 bases each). This CDR3 has 15 amino acids. Germline values: CDR1 SGHAT, CDR2 FQNNGV. V shed 1 base and J shed 1 base, with 11 bases lying between them. CDR3 sequence (DNA): TGTGCCAGCAGCTTAGTTGGGGGTCCTTCCTACGAGCAGTACTTC. Translating it yields CASSLVGGPSYEQYF. The variable domain in full, with the rest retrieved from reference TRBV11-2 and TRBJ2-7, is EAGVAQSPRYKIIEKRQSVAFWCNPISGHATLYWYQQILGQGPKLLIQFQNNGVVDDSQLPKDRFSAERLKGVDSTLKIQPAKLEDSAVYLCASSLVGGPSYEQYFGPGTRLTVT.

The V and J genes are TRBV19 and TRBJ2-3; unclear D gene. This CDR3 is built from 14 residues. Trimming shortened V by 3 bases and J by 0 bases, and 7 bases separated the two germline ends. Looked up from germline, CDR1 is LNHDA and CDR2 is SQIVND (reference sequence). DNA of the CDR3: TGTGCCAGTAGTATCGGTCCCAGCACAGATACGCAGTATTTT. It translates to CASSIGPSTDTQYF.

The V gene is TRBV2, the J gene TRBJ1-3, with D uncertain. V lost 7 bases and J lost 0, with 13 bases in between. CDR1 is SNHLY and CDR2 is FYNNEI in the germline V gene. This CDR3 has 15 amino acids. CDR3 in amino acids: CASNAPGFSGNTIYF. The CDR3 DNA follows: TGTGCCAGCAATGCGCCCGGTTTCTCTGGAAACACCATATATTTT.

The gene calls are TRBV19 and TRBJ1-2; the D is unclear. CDR3 length: 14 amino acids. Trimming removed 5 bases at V and 2 bases at J, with 12 bases between. Germline CDR1 reads LNHDA; CDR2 reads SQIVND (reference sequence). The CDR3 loop is CASSGQSSNYGYTF. The CDR3, as DNA: TGTGCCAGTAGTGGCCAGTCTTCCAACTATGGCTACACCTTC.

The chain employs TRBV7-2 and TRBJ2-2; TRBD1 aligns across 7 bases. Looked up from germline, CDR1 is SGHTA and CDR2 is FQGNSA. With 5 bases clipped from V and 4 bases from J, the junction kept 7 bases outside the gene matches. The CDR3 length is 15 residues. This chain's CDR3 is CASSGQVVGTGELFF. As DNA, the CDR3 is TGTGCCAGCAGCGGACAGGTTGTGGGCACCGGGGAGCTGTTTTTT.

This chain links TRBV9 with TRBJ2-5; D is perhaps TRBD1 (5 bases). This CDR3 region has 14 residues. Trimming cost V 4 bases and J 4 bases, with 14 bases left between them. From germline, CDR1 is SGDLS and CDR2 YYNGEE. The CDR3 region is CASSPFPGRETQYF. CDR3 DNA: TGTGCCAGCAGCCCTTTCCCAGGGCGAGAGACCCAGTACTTC.

This sequence joins TRBV15 and TRBJ2-3; TRBD1 matches at 7 bases. After removal of 0 bases from V and 0 bases from J, the junction contained 3 bases not matched to a gene. Germline V gene lookup returns CDR1 LNHNV and CDR2 YYDKDF (reference sequence). This CDR3 region has 16 residues. CDR3 loop: CATSRDWGQSTDTQYF. For the CDR3, the DNA is TGTGCCACCAGCAGAGACTGGGGACAGAGCACAGATACGCAGTATTTT.

This clone showed up just once. This rearrangement joins TRBV2 to TRBJ1-3, with D tentatively TRBD1 (6 bases). The germline V gene encodes CDR1 SNHLY and CDR2 FYNNEI. The CDR3 contains 16 residues. V gave up 2 bases and J gave up 0 bases, with 11 bases separating them. CDR3 sequence: CASSEQGQLSGNTIYF. The CDR3 DNA follows: TGTGCCAGCAGTGAACAGGGGCAGCTCTCTGGAAACACCATATATTTT.

The chain employs TRBV6-6 and TRBJ2-1, with TRBD2 identical over 9 bases. The germline V gene encodes CDR1 MNHNY and CDR2 SVGAGI (reference sequence). The CDR3 has 15 residues. With 5 bases clipped from V and 6 bases from J, the junction kept 8 bases outside the gene matches. The CDR3 nucleotides read TGTGCCAGCAGTCCCGGGACTAGCAACGGCAATGAGCAGTTCTTC. Translation gives CASSPGTSNGNEQFF.

V is TRBV9 and J is TRBJ1-3; D unresolved. Germline V CDR1 and CDR2: SGDLS, YYNGEE. Trimming took off 0 bases at V and 0 bases at J, with 10 bases between the two ends. The CDR3 totals 16 residues. CDR3 in DNA: TGTGCCAGCAGCGTAGGGTCGAGGGCCTCTGGAAACACCATATATTTT. This codes for CASSVGSRASGNTIYF.

The sample holds one count of this clone. The chain has TRBV2 and TRBJ1-1, with D maybe TRBD1 (6 bases). CDR1 SNHLY and CDR2 FYNNEI come from the germline V gene. The CDR3 spans 15 residues. The germline V and J ends were trimmed by 6 bases and 5 bases, with 19 bases remaining between them. The CDR3 loop is CASRQEQGIGTEAFF. As DNA, the CDR3 is TGTGCCAGCAGACAAGAACAGGGAATCGGGACTGAAGCTTTCTTT.

This chain links TRBV19 with TRBJ2-3; 8 positions agree with TRBD1. This CDR3 is built from 15 residues. Germline CDR1 LNHDA, CDR2 SQIVND (reference sequence). V lost 2 bases and J lost 4; bases outside the gene matches: 5. CDR3 sequence (DNA): TGTGCCAGTAGTATATTCAAGACAGGGGCAGATACGCAGTATTTT. Its protein product is CASSIFKTGADTQYF. Filled out from reference TRBV19 and TRBJ2-3, the complete variable domain reads DGGITQSPKYLFRKEGQNVTLSCEQNLNHDAMYWYRQDPGQGLRLIYYSQIVNDFQKGDIAEGYSVSREKKESFPLTVTSAQKNPTAFYLCASSIFKTGADTQYFGPGTRLTVL.